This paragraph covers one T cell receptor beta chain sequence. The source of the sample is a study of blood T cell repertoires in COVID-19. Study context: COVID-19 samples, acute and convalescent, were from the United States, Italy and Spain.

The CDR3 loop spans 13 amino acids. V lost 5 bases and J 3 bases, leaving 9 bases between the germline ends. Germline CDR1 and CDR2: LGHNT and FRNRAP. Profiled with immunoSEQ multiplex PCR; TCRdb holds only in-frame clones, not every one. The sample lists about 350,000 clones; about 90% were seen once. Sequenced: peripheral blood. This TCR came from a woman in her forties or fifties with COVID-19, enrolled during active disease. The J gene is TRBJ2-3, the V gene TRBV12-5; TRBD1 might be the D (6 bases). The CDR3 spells CASGPGQTDTQYF. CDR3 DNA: TGTGCTAGTGGTCCCGGACAGACAGATACGCAGTATTTT.